The T cell receptor beta chain under discussion was sequenced for a study of blood T cell repertoires in COVID-19. This clone was detected once. CDR1 SGHVS and CDR2 FQNEAQ come from the germline V gene. The CDR3 consists of 18 residues. The germline V and J ends were trimmed by 5 bases and 2 bases, with 22 bases remaining between them. Libraries were prepared by immunoSEQ multiplex PCR; TCRdb keeps only in-frame clonotypes and omits some of them. The sample lists around 78,000 clones, 82% seen once, with under 20% in the top ten. The chain has TRBV7-8 and TRBJ1-5, with no clear D. The receptor was isolated from a human donor in a cohort sampled during active COVID-19. Sequenced input: peripheral blood. This CDR3 is CASSQVPGPGTGNQPQHF. In nucleotides, the CDR3 is TGTGCCAGCAGCCAAGTCCCGGGCCCGGGAACGGGCAATCAGCCCCAGCATTTT.